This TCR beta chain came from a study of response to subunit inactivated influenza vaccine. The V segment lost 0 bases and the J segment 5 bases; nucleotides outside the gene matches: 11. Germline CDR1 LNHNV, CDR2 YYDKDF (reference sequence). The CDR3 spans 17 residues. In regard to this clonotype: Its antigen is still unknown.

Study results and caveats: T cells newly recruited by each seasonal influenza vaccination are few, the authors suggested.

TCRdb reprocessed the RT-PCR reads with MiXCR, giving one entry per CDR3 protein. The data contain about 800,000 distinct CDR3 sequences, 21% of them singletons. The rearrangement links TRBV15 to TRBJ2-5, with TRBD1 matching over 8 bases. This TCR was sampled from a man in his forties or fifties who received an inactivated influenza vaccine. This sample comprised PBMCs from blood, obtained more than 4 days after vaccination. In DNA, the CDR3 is TGTGCCACCAGCAGAGAAGGGACAGGAGTGAGGGCGGAGACCCAGTACTTC. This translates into CATSREGTGVRAETQYF.